A selection of T cell receptor beta chains follows, all from one sample in a study of PD-1 blockade in mismatch repair-deficient tumors. This table comes from immunoSEQ multiplex PCR, and its TCRdb copy is limited to in-frame clones, with some not included. The profile covers tens of thousands of clones, with roughly 80% appearing a single time and approximately 2.7% taken by the ten largest. The specimen was peripheral blood, collected 12 weeks after starting pembrolizumab. The receptors derive from an adult with mismatch repair-deficient cancer. Each CDR3 is given with its conserved first and last residue. D genes are given only for firm matches. Clone size is not always given. Where it is, it says once, few, many or a class for expanded clones.

v_call	clone_size	j_call	d_call	cdr3_nt	cdr3_aa
TRBV18	.	TRBJ2-7	TRBD1	TGTGCCAGCTCACCCCTGGACAGGCCAAGCTACGAGCAGTACTTC	CASSPLDRPSYEQYF
TRBV5-4	.	TRBJ2-2	.	TGTGCCAGCAGCTTTGAAAGGGGAGGTTCCGGGGAGCTGTTTTTT	CASSFERGGSGELFF
TRBV5-1	.	TRBJ1-1	.	TGCGCCAGCAGCTTGCAGGGGAACACTGAAGCTTTCTTT	CASSLQGNTEAFF
TRBV9	.	TRBJ2-1	TRBD2	TGTGCCAGCAGCGTAGGAAGGTTAGCGGGAGGGCAGGACAATGAGCAGTTCTTC	CASSVGRLAGGQDNEQFF
TRBV5-1	.	TRBJ2-1	TRBD2	TGCGCCAGCAGCTTCCTAGGAGCGGGAGGGCCGAATAATGAGCAGTTCTTC	CASSFLGAGGPNNEQFF
TRBV6-1	.	TRBJ1-5	TRBD1	TGTGCCAGCAGGGGGACAGTCGAAGTCAATCAGCCCCAGCATTTT	CASRGTVEVNQPQHF
TRBV5-1	.	TRBJ2-1	.	TGCGCCAGCAGCTGGGCGGGACCTGAGCAGTTCTTC	CASSWAGPEQFF
TRBV27	.	TRBJ2-5	TRBD2	TGTGCCAGCAGTCGCCTTAGGCTAGCGGGAGTGGAAGAGACCCAGTACTTC	CASSRLRLAGVEETQYF
TRBV27	.	TRBJ2-5	.	TGTGCCAGCAGTCAAAAATCGGGGATCAACAGGCCCCTAGGAGAGACCCAGTACTTC	CASSQKSGINRPLGETQYF
TRBV7-9	.	TRBJ1-1	.	TGTGCCAGCAGCTTAGTCCCCGCCCCTGAAGCTTTCTTT	CASSLVPAPEAFF
TRBV18	.	TRBJ1-5	.	TGTGCCAGCTCACCAACGGGCGGCAATCAGCCCCAGCATTTT	CASSPTGGNQPQHF
TRBV9	once	TRBJ2-3	.	TGTGCCAGCAGCGGCACAGGCACAGATACGCAGTATTTT	CASSGTGTDTQYF
TRBV7-9	.	TRBJ2-1	.	TGTGCCAGCAGCCCCATAGCTGGTGAGCAGTTCTTC	CASSPIAGEQFF
TRBV27	.	TRBJ1-2	.	TGTGCCAGCAGCGGGCGTACTAGTGGCGGCTACACCTTC	CASSGRTSGGYTF
TRBV14	once	TRBJ2-3	TRBD2	TGTGCCAGCAGCCAAGTCGGCTTCGGGCTAGCGGGAGGGTCCCAAGATACGCAGTATTTT	CASSQVGFGLAGGSQDTQYF
TRBV7-2	.	TRBJ2-1	TRBD2	TGTGCCAGCAGCTTAGCTCCCGGGACTAGCGGGAGGGGCAATGAGCAGTTCTTC	CASSLAPGTSGRGNEQFF
TRBV6-5	once	TRBJ2-1	.	TGTGCCAGCAGTGCGCCGGGACAGCAGTTCTTC	CASSAPGQQFF
TRBV7-8	once	TRBJ2-1	TRBD2	TGTGCCAGCAGCTGGGGACTAGCGGGGGGGAATGAGCAGTTCTTC	CASSWGLAGGNEQFF
TRBV4-2	.	TRBJ2-2	.	TGTGCCAGCAGCCAAGTTCGGGCAGAGACCGGGGAGCTGTTTTTT	CASSQVRAETGELFF
TRBV7-2	.	TRBJ2-7	.	TGTGCCAGCAGCTTAAGGCTAGGGGGGTCCTACGAGCAGTACTTC	CASSLRLGGSYEQYF
TRBV2	.	TRBJ2-7	.	TGTGCCAGCAGAGGGACGGTGGCCTTGGGGCAGTACTTC	CASRGTVALGQYF
TRBV7-8	.	TRBJ2-7	.	TGTGCCAGCAGCTTAAATCCCTACGAGCAGTACTTC	CASSLNPYEQYF
TRBV14	.	TRBJ1-1	.	TGTGCCAGCAGCCAAGACGGGCGAAACACTGAAGCTTTCTTT	CASSQDGRNTEAFF
TRBV5-1	.	TRBJ1-4	.	TGCGCCAGCAGCTGGCTACAGGGCGGACGAGAAAAACTGTTTTTT	CASSWLQGGREKLFF
TRBV5-1	.	TRBJ2-3	.	TGCGCCAGCAGCTTGGCCGGGACTGGAGCTAGCACAGATACGCAGTATTTT	CASSLAGTGASTDTQYF
TRBV6-5	few	TRBJ2-7	.	TGTGCCAGCAGTTGGAAGGGGCCCTACGAGCAGTACTTC	CASSWKGPYEQYF
TRBV4-2	.	TRBJ2-1	.	TGTGCCAGCAGCCAAGAATCTTCGTCCAAATACGACAATGAGCAGTTCTTC	CASSQESSSKYDNEQFF
TRBV19	few	TRBJ2-4	.	TGTGCCACAATCTCCGGCAGGGAAAGGGAAAACATTCAGTACTTC	CATISGRERENIQYF
TRBV18	.	TRBJ1-2	.	TGTGCCAGCTCACCAAGCCAGGGCAGGAACTATGGCTACACCTTC	CASSPSQGRNYGYTF
TRBV9	.	TRBJ2-6	.	TGTGCCAGCAGCGTAAGGACAGTTGTATCTGGGGCCAACGTCCTGACTTTC	CASSVRTVVSGANVLTF
TRBV6-1	.	TRBJ2-7	.	TGTGCCAGCAGACCGGGACACGTGCGTGGCGAGCAGTACTTC	CASRPGHVRGEQYF
TRBV7-9	.	TRBJ2-2	.	TGTGCCAGCAGTCAGGGGACCGGGGAGCTGTTTTTT	CASSQGTGELFF
TRBV7-6	few	TRBJ2-5	TRBD2	TGTGCCAGCAGCCGAGGAGGCCAAGCGGGAGTGGGAGAGACCCAGTACTTC	CASSRGGQAGVGETQYF
TRBV19	.	TRBJ2-1	TRBD2	TGTGCCAGTAGTAATCCCCGTGGACTAGCGGGAGGACCAGTAAGAAATGAGCAGTTCTTC	CASSNPRGLAGGPVRNEQFF
TRBV7-2	.	TRBJ2-5	TRBD2	TGTGCCAGCAGCTTAGTAGCGGGAGCCACGGAGACCCAGTACTTC	CASSLVAGATETQYF
TRBV9	.	TRBJ1-1	TRBD1	TGTGCCAGCAGCGTAGTGGCAGGGGGAACTGAAGCTTTCTTT	CASSVVAGGTEAFF
TRBV7-8	.	TRBJ2-7	TRBD2	TGTGCCAGCAGCCCTAACAGTATGGCGGGAGCCTATTACGAGCAGTACTTC	CASSPNSMAGAYYEQYF